This T cell receptor beta chain was obtained from a study of T cell responses to AZD1222 COVID-19 vaccine. CDR1 and CDR2 from the germline V gene are LNHDA and SQIVND (reference sequence). There are 13 residues in the CDR3. Trimming removed 8 bases at V and 3 bases at J, with 11 bases between. Using immunoSEQ multiplex PCR, the repertoire was profiled, and TCRdb retains in-frame clones only, with some absent. The sample has some 140,000 clones; 80% to 95% are singletons. V is TRBV19 and J is TRBJ1-5, with a possible D match to TRBD1 (5 bases). The sample here was peripheral blood, taken on day 0 of AZD1222 vaccination. This sequence was found in an adult in good health. CDR3 nucleotide sequence: TGTGCCAGTTACGACGGACACAATCAGCCCCAGCATTTT. Translation: CASYDGHNQPQHF.